This T cell receptor (beta chain) was captured by sequencing in a study of Graves' ophthalmopathy and Graves' hyperthyroidism. Overall study findings and caveats: The blood repertoire also included most expanded thyroid clonotypes above 0.001 frequency. Ophthalmopathy versus stable hyperthyroidism: 13-signature model gave around 85% sensitivity, 81.08% specificity. Ophthalmopathy progression was predicted with about 71% sensitivity and roughly 79% specificity.

This clonotype was detected ten times or more. Its antigen is undetermined. From RNA, the CDR3 regions of TCR beta chains were amplified and sequenced. First-round RT-PCR relied on HTBI primers, and a second-round multiplex PCR came next. MiXCR, run by TCRdb on the multiplex PCR reads, gives a single entry per CDR3 protein. The table has a few hundred thousand distinct CDR3 sequences, approximately 18% seen once; the top ten hold roughly 2.6%. With 6 bases removed from V and 3 bases from J, the gap between germline ends came to 8 bases. Per the germline V gene, CDR1 is MNHEY and CDR2 is SMNVEV (reference sequence). The CDR3 sequence is 12 residues long.

The J gene is TRBJ1-1, the V gene TRBV27; D is possibly TRBD1 (5 bases). Sequenced input: peripheral blood. The sequence was obtained from an adult woman with stable Graves' hyperthyroidism. The CDR3 reads CASRLGDTEAFF. The CDR3 nucleotides read TGTGCCAGCAGGCTGGGGGACACTGAAGCTTTCTTT.